These 23 T cell receptor beta chains were sequenced from one sample in a study of regulatory T cells in long-lasting Graves disease. The time point: persistent/refractory GD, antithyroid drugs over 5 years with positive TRAb. The TCR library was made from RNA that had been extracted from PBMCs in TRIzol. Assembly of TCR beta libraries relied on iRepertoire HTBI primers together with Arm-PCR of CDR3 regions. One entry per CDR3 protein, called by TCRdb with MiXCR from the multiplex PCR reads. The data show a few hundred thousand distinct CDR3 sequences, about 21% seen once. The specimen comprised peripheral blood mononuclear cells (PBMCs), sampled when the disease was refractory, from a patient treated with antithyroid drugs. These receptor sequences come from a female donor with Graves disease.

The chain recombines TRBV15 with TRBJ2-7; no clear D gene. With 0 bases removed from V and 2 bases from J, the gap between germline ends came to 5 bases. The CDR3 consists of 13 residues. Germline V CDR1 and CDR2: LNHNV, YYDKDF (reference sequence). The CDR3 loop reads CATSREDAYEQYF. As DNA, the CDR3 is TGTGCCACCAGCAGAGAGGATGCCTACGAGCAGTACTTC. The whole variable domain, filled in from reference TRBV15 and TRBJ2-7, reads DAMVIQNPRYQVTQFGKPVTLSCSQTLNHNVMYWYQQKSSQAPKLLFHYYDKDFNNEADTPDNFQSRRPNTSFCFLDIRSPGLGDTAMYLCATSREDAYEQYFGPGTRLTVT.

This clonotype was observed a few times. The chain employs TRBV29-1 and TRBJ2-2; D is unclear. V shed 6 bases and J shed 4 bases, with 12 bases lying between them. The CDR3 is 13 amino acids. Germline-derived CDR1 and CDR2 are SQVTM and ANQGSEA. CDR3 protein: CSVVSMVTGELFF. The CDR3 DNA sequence: TGCAGCGTCGTCTCTATGGTCACCGGGGAGCTGTTTTTT.

At least ten counts were recorded for this clonotype. The chain carries TRBV28 and TRBJ2-7; 11 bases agree with TRBD2. Germline V gene data show CDR1 as MDHEN and CDR2 as SYDVKM. The CDR3 contains 15 residues. The trim removed 3 bases at V and 3 bases at J, leaving 4 bases unmatched. The CDR3 here is CASSFRTSGLYEQYF. The CDR3 nucleotides read TGTGCCAGCAGTTTTCGGACTAGCGGGCTCTACGAGCAGTACTTC. Based on the CDR3 plus reference TRBV28 and TRBJ2-7, the full variable domain is DVKVTQSSRYLVKRTGEKVFLECVQDMDHENMFWYRQDPGLGLRLIYFSYDVKMKEKGDIPEGYSVSREKKERFSLILESASTNQTSMYLCASSFRTSGLYEQYFGPGTRLTVT.

The rearrangement links TRBV20-1 to TRBJ2-7, with TRBD1 as a possible D gene (5 bases). The V and J ends lost 3 bases and 7 bases respectively, with 13 bases between them. Germline CDR1 reads DFQATT; CDR2 reads SNEGSKA (reference sequence). The CDR3 is made up of 12 amino acids. The CDR3 reads CSASRQGWEQYF. The CDR3 DNA follows: TGCAGTGCTAGCCGCCAGGGATGGGAGCAGTACTTC.

A single count supports this clonotype. The rearrangement joins TRBV4-1 to TRBJ2-5; TRBD1 aligns across 8 bases. The CDR3 extends over 18 amino acids. The germline V gene encodes CDR1 MGHRA and CDR2 YSYEKL. The junction had 17 bases not matched to a gene; V was cut back by 4 bases and J by 4 bases. CDR3 nucleotide sequence: TGCGCCAGCAGCCGGGGAGACCTATTAGACAGGGGTGGAGAGACCCAGTACTTC. Its translation is CASSRGDLLDRGGETQYF.

Comment on this clonotype: This may arise from a read error, as a much more abundant clone is one base away. The chain is built from TRBV28 and TRBJ2-2, with D perhaps TRBD2 (5 bases). The CDR3 is 13 residues long. Trimming stripped 6 bases from V and 6 bases from J, with 11 bases between. Germline loops: CDR1 MDHEN, CDR2 SYDVKM. CDR3 region: CASRLSAAGELFF. In nucleotides, the CDR3 is TGTGCCAGCAGGCTTAGCGCCGCCGGGGAGCTGTTTTTT. Drawing the rest from reference TRBV28 and TRBJ2-2, the complete variable domain is DVKVTQSSRYLVKRTGEKVFLECVQDMDHENMFWYRQDPGLGLRLIYFSYDVKMKEKGDIPEGYSVSREKKERFSLILESASTNQTSMYLCASRLSAAGELFFGEGSRLTVL.

The table lists this clonotype with a few counts. The genes are TRBV28 and TRBJ2-7, with D hard to call. The germline V gene has CDR1 MDHEN and CDR2 SYDVKM. Trimming shortened V by 3 bases and J by 6 bases, and 9 bases separated the two germline ends. There are 12 residues in the CDR3. CDR3 coding DNA: TGTGCCAGCAGTTTGGCCCGAAGCGAGCAGTACTTC. It specifies CASSLARSEQYF.

At least ten counts were recorded for this clonotype. This rearrangement joins TRBV20-1 to TRBJ1-2; unclear D gene. V lost 6 bases and J lost 0, with 11 bases in between. The germline V gene encodes CDR1 DFQATT and CDR2 SNEGSKA (reference sequence). The CDR3 is made up of 13 amino acids. CDR3 sequence: CSAKELSNYGYTF. Written as DNA, the CDR3 is TGCAGTGCAAAAGAGCTTTCTAACTATGGCTACACCTTC.

This sequence joins TRBV7-9 and TRBJ1-5; 8 bases map to TRBD1. Germline V lookup: CDR1 SEHNR, CDR2 FQNEAQ (reference sequence). The CDR3 extends over 14 amino acids. Trimming took 5 bases from V and 6 from J; bases not matched to a gene: 6. The CDR3 DNA reads TGTGCCAGCAGCGGAGGGACAGGAGTTCAGCCCCAGCATTTT. Protein product: CASSGGTGVQPQHF.

This chain links TRBV19 with TRBJ2-2, with D possibly matching TRBD2 (6 bases). The CDR3 is 13 residues long. Germline V gene lookup returns CDR1 LNHDA and CDR2 SQIVND (reference sequence). V gave up 7 bases and J gave up 4 bases, with 10 bases separating them. Here the CDR3 DNA reads TGTGCCAGTACTTTGGGGGGCACCGGGGAGCTGTTTTTT. Amino acids: CASTLGGTGELFF.

This rearrangement joins TRBV12-3 or TRBV12-4 to TRBJ1-3; D gene unclear. Trimming cost V 2 bases and J 0 bases, with 8 bases left between them. The CDR3 extends over 15 amino acids. CDR3 amino acids: CASSLIQFSGNTIYF. The CDR3, as DNA: TGTGCCAGCAGTTTAATCCAATTCTCTGGAAACACCATATATTTT.

The V call is TRBV30, the J call TRBJ2-2; 7 bases are shared with TRBD2. V was clipped by 8 bases and J by 0 bases; unmatched bases: 3. CDR1 and CDR2 from the germline V gene are GTSNPN and SVGIG (reference sequence). This CDR3 contains 13 residues. The CDR3 reads CAVREPNTGELFF. The CDR3 coding sequence is TGTGCCGTGCGGGAGCCGAACACCGGGGAGCTGTTTTTT.

This clonotype was counted many times. The CDR3 is CASMRGQGNQPQHF. DNA for the CDR3: TGTGCCAGCATGCGTGGACAGGGCAATCAGCCCCAGCATTTT. This rearrangement joins TRBV6-1 to TRBJ1-5; 7 positions agree with TRBD1. Germline assignment: CDR1 MNHNS and CDR2 SASEGT. V shed 7 bases, J shed 2 bases, and the junction held 5 bases outside the gene matches. The CDR3 consists of 14 residues.

This clonotype was found a few times. J is TRBJ2-7 and V is TRBV5-5; 10 bases line up with TRBD2. Germline CDR1 SGHKS, CDR2 YYEKEE (reference sequence). Germline trimming cut 5 bases from V and 4 bases from J; bases unmatched to any gene: 9. The CDR3 loop spans 15 amino acids. This chain's CDR3 is CASSYLLAGDYEQYF. CDR3 nucleotide sequence: TGTGCCAGCAGTTATCTTCTAGCGGGAGATTACGAGCAGTACTTC. Variable domain in full (rest from reference TRBV5-5 and TRBJ2-7): DAGVTQSPTHLIKTRGQQVTLRCSPISGHKSVSWYQQVLGQGPQFIFQYYEKEERGRGNFPDRFSARQFPNYSSELNVNALLLGDSALYLCASSYLLAGDYEQYFGPGTRLTVT.

CDR3 protein: CASSWRIRVRDYEQYF. The CDR3 DNA follows: TGTGCCAGCAGCTGGCGGATTCGGGTCAGGGACTACGAGCAGTACTTC. The rearrangement joins TRBV5-4 to TRBJ2-7, with D tentatively TRBD1 (5 bases). Germline lookup yields CDR1 SGHNT and CDR2 YYREEE (reference sequence). The CDR3 has 16 residues. The V end lost 3 bases, the J end lost 3 bases, and 19 bases lay between the germline ends.

This clonotype was seen repeatedly, ten times or more. The rearrangement uses TRBV28 and TRBJ1-2; possibly TRBD1 for D (6 bases). Germline V gives CDR1 MDHEN, CDR2 SYDVKM. The CDR3 runs 14 residues. V was shortened by 6 bases and J by 2 bases, with 13 bases between the two germline ends. The CDR3 DNA reads as TGTGCCAGCAGGAAGACAGGACTAAACTATGGCTACACCTTC. It encodes CASRKTGLNYGYTF.

In its sample, this clonotype was seen a few times. An end of the junction differs from the germline gene, which may be a read error. V and J are TRBV5-5 and TRBJ2-5; D uncertain. Germline V lookup: CDR1 SGHKS, CDR2 YYEKEE (reference sequence). CDR3 length equals 15 residues. CDR3 nucleotide sequence: TGCGCCAGCAGCTTTACTGACCTGGTGGGAGAGACCCAGTACTTC. Translation: CASSFTDLVGETQYF.

Ten or more counts support this clonotype. The V call is TRBV6-2 or TRBV6-3, the J call TRBJ2-5, with D perhaps matching TRBD2 (5 bases). The CDR3 length is 13 residues. Germline V gene data show CDR1 as MNHEY and CDR2 as SVGEGT. The V end lost 2 bases, the J end lost 5 bases, and 9 bases lay between the germline ends. CDR3 DNA sequence: TGTGCCAGCAGTTACGAGGGTAGGGAGACCCAGTACTTC. Translation: CASSYEGRETQYF.

This clonotype was seen at least ten times. The CDR3 bases are TGTGCCAGCAGTTTATCGGTAGGGGCGAGCACTGAAGCTTTCTTT. Its protein is CASSLSVGASTEAFF. The rearrangement joins TRBV28 to TRBJ1-1; weak D call: TRBD1 (5 bases). The CDR3 has 15 residues. Germline lookup yields CDR1 MDHEN and CDR2 SYDVKM. The V end was cut by 1 base, the J end by 4 bases, with 13 bases between.

The V gene is TRBV19, the J gene TRBJ2-6, with 9 positions matching TRBD1. With V trimmed by 7 bases and J by 3 bases, 4 bases remained unmatched. Germline V gene lookup returns CDR1 LNHDA and CDR2 SQIVND (reference sequence). The CDR3 spans 15 residues. For the CDR3, the DNA is TGTGCCAGTAAGGACAGGGGCTTTGGGGCCAACGTCCTGACTTTC. This gives the protein CASKDRGFGANVLTF.

This clonotype occurred a few times. DNA of the CDR3: TGCAGTGCTAGAAACCCCGGGACCGAGACTAGAATGAACACTGAAGCTTTCTTT. Amino acids: CSARNPGTETRMNTEAFF. The V and J genes are TRBV20-1 and TRBJ1-1; D possibly corresponds to TRBD1 (5 bases). Trimming cost V 2 bases and J 0 bases, with 22 bases left between them. This CDR3 contains 18 residues. Per the germline V gene, CDR1 is DFQATT and CDR2 is SNEGSKA (reference sequence).

The rearrangement links TRBV20-1 to TRBJ2-3, with TRBD2 matching 7 bases. The CDR3 loop spans 13 amino acids. V lost 5 bases to trimming and J lost 2 bases; unmatched junction nucleotides: 4. Germline CDR1 and CDR2: DFQATT and SNEGSKA (reference sequence). The chain's CDR3 is CSALSGNTDTQYF. The CDR3 DNA reads as TGCAGTGCTCTAAGCGGGAACACAGATACGCAGTATTTT.

The rearrangement joins TRBV19 to TRBJ1-5, with TRBD1 matching 9 bases. The trim removed 4 bases at V and 7 bases at J, leaving 14 bases unmatched. The CDR3 extends over 17 amino acids. The germline gives CDR1 LNHDA, CDR2 SQIVND (reference sequence). CDR3 amino acids: CASSTTGGQGQLQPQHF. The CDR3 DNA is TGTGCCAGTAGTACCACAGGGGGACAGGGACAATTGCAGCCCCAGCATTTT.